This T cell receptor beta chain appears in the sequencing data of a study of blood T cell repertoires in COVID-19. Study-level information: From the United States, Italy and Spain came samples of acute and convalescent COVID-19. PBMCs, B-cell-depleted T cells, or T cells provided the cDNA or gDNA that made up the material.

The CDR3 has 18 amino acids. V lost 5 bases to trimming and J lost 9 bases, with 29 bases between them. The germline V gene encodes CDR1 SEHNR and CDR2 FQNEAQ (reference sequence). As handled by the study authors: Amplification of reference gene primers provided the estimated nucleated cell counts. Here immunoSEQ multiplex PCR was the method, and the copy in TCRdb shows in-frame clones only, minus some. D and trimming come from the DNA, and the V and J calls and clone size come from that table. The sample records roughly 300,000 clones, roughly 88% being singletons. V and J are TRBV7-9 and TRBJ2-1; D possibly corresponds to TRBD1 (5 bases). Material for sequencing was peripheral blood. This sequence originates from a woman in her forties or fifties with acute or convalescent COVID-19. Here the CDR3 reads CASSPGRIRGPWVSEQFF. For the CDR3, the DNA is TGTGCCAGCAGCCCCGGACGTATAAGGGGCCCGTGGGTGAGTGAGCAGTTCTTC. Drawing the rest from reference TRBV7-9 and TRBJ2-1, the complete variable domain is DTGVSQNPRHKITKRGQNVTFRCDPISEHNRLYWYRQTLGQGPEFLTYFQNEAQLEKSRLLSDRFSAERPKGSFSTLEIQRTEQGDSAMYLCASSPGRIRGPWVSEQFFGPGTRLTVL.